This TCR beta chain was identified in a study of blood T cell repertoires in COVID-19. Study information: T cells, B-cell-depleted T cells, or PBMCs supplied cDNA or gDNA.

CDR3 size: 14 residues. The germline V and J ends were trimmed by 3 bases and 1 base, with 12 bases remaining between them. Germline CDR1 reads GTSNPN; CDR2 reads SVGIG (reference sequence). Cohort 3 donors were reported recovered after two negative PCRs, clearance, or symptom resolution. The method was immunoSEQ multiplex PCR; TCRdb's version includes in-frame clones alone and lacks a portion of them. The sample has roughly 300,000 clones; 85% to 90% are singletons. J is TRBJ1-1 and V is TRBV30; the D is unclear. The TCR originated in a woman between 18 and 30 years old who had recovered from COVID-19. Sequences were obtained from PBMCs or T cells enriched from blood (not recorded which). This chain's CDR3 is CAWRRDFGNTEAFF. DNA for the CDR3: TGTGCCTGGAGACGGGATTTCGGGAACACTGAAGCTTTCTTT. The full variable domain, with the rest looked up from reference TRBV30 and TRBJ1-1, is SQTIHQWPATLVQPVGSPLSLECTVEGTSNPNLYWYRQAAGRGLQLLFYSVGIGQISSEVPQNLSASRPQDRQFILSSKKLLLSDSGFYLCAWRRDFGNTEAFFGQGTRLTVV.